This entry concerns a single T cell receptor beta chain. The data belong to a study of cytomegalovirus exposure and HLA in healthy donors. It was with 60 Vbeta and 13 Jbeta primers that the PCR ran. Here immunoSEQ multiplex PCR was the method, and the copy in TCRdb shows in-frame clones only, minus some. This sample contains about 120,000 clones. The CDR3 loop spans 17 amino acids. Per the germline V gene, CDR1 is SGHTA and CDR2 is FQGTGA. With V trimmed by 5 bases and J by 3 bases, 12 bases remained unmatched. The sequenced sample was PBMCs. This TCR derives from a man aged 30 to 39 in good health and CMV-seronegative. This chain links TRBV7-3 with TRBJ2-3; 9 bases agree with TRBD1. In DNA form, the CDR3 reads TGTGCCAGCAGCCCCCATCTCGGGACAGGGCGTACAGATACGCAGTATTTT. Protein sequence: CASSPHLGTGRTDTQYF.